The 14 T cell receptor beta chains reported below all come from one sample, sequenced in a study of blood T cells in healthy people across ages. A second PCR, run for roughly 7 to 12 cycles, used a sample-barcoded 5' primer plus a J-beta primer mix. TCRdb re-called the 5' RACE reads through MiXCR, storing one row per CDR3 protein. The sample includes approximately 600,000 distinct CDR3 sequences, 58% of them seen just once. Input material: blood. These receptors came from a man between 60 and 75 years old in good health.

As DNA, the CDR3 is TGTGCCACCAGCAGAGCAGGGGGCTATTCGGCTAATGAAAAACTGTTTTTT. Its protein is CATSRAGGYSANEKLFF. V is TRBV15 and J is TRBJ1-4; 8 bases line up with TRBD1. The CDR3 sequence is 17 residues long. Germline V gives CDR1 LNHNV, CDR2 YYDKDF (reference sequence). V dropped 1 base and J dropped 3; count of bases not matched to a gene: 7. Looking up the rest from reference TRBV15 and TRBJ1-4 gives the full variable domain: DAMVIQNPRYQVTQFGKPVTLSCSQTLNHNVMYWYQQKSSQAPKLLFHYYDKDFNNEADTPDNFQSRRPNTSFCFLDIRSPGLGDTAMYLCATSRAGGYSANEKLFFGSGTQLSVL.

This clonotype has more than one count but fewer than ten. The chain employs TRBV20-1 and TRBJ2-5; 10 nucleotides align to TRBD2. Germline V gives CDR1 DFQATT, CDR2 SNEGSKA (reference sequence). Trimming took 0 bases from V and 7 from J; bases not matched to a gene: 14. The CDR3 has 17 amino acids. The CDR3 is CSARDASGGLWEGTQYF. CDR3 coding DNA: TGCAGTGCTAGAGATGCTAGCGGGGGCCTTTGGGAGGGGACCCAGTACTTC.

The chain links TRBV7-2 to TRBJ2-7; TRBD1 agrees at 9 bases. This CDR3 has 18 amino acids. J lost 6 bases, V lost 5 bases, and 20 bases had no gene match. Germline CDR1 reads SGHTA; CDR2 reads FQGNSA. The CDR3 coding sequence is TGTGCCAGCAGCCCAGGGGACAGGGTGACGTTTAACTTATTCGAGCAGTACTTC. This sequence encodes CASSPGDRVTFNLFEQYF.

V gene TRBV7-9 combines with J gene TRBJ2-5; weak D call: TRBD2 (5 bases). Germline V gives CDR1 SEHNR, CDR2 FQNEAQ (reference sequence). The CDR3 runs to 14 residues. Trimming took 5 bases from V and 2 from J, leaving 12 bases between them. CDR3 DNA sequence: TGTGCCAGCAGCAACGGACGGACTCAAGAGACCCAGTACTTC. The encoded protein is CASSNGRTQETQYF.

There are a few counts of this clonotype. V and J are TRBV7-4 and TRBJ2-7; a weak D match, TRBD2 (5 bases). CDR3 length: 16 amino acids. Trimming stripped 4 bases from V and 2 bases from J, with 18 bases between. Per germline, CDR1 SGHVT and CDR2 SQSDAQ. The CDR3 reads CASSSPHAGPTYEQYF. The CDR3 DNA sequence: TGTGCCAGCAGCTCCCCCCACGCGGGCCCCACCTACGAGCAGTACTTC.

The CDR3 loop reads CSARDGTGGYSLHF. CDR3 sequence (DNA): TGCAGTGCTAGAGATGGGACAGGGGGCTACTCCCTCCACTTT. The V and J genes are TRBV20-1 and TRBJ1-6; 12 positions match TRBD1. V lost 0 bases, J lost 14 bases, and 5 bases stayed unmatched. The CDR3 is 14 amino acids. CDR1 DFQATT and CDR2 SNEGSKA come from the germline V gene (reference sequence).

The genes are TRBV13 and TRBJ2-3, with a possible D match to TRBD2 (7 bases). The V end lost 7 bases, the J end lost 5 bases, and 19 bases lay between the germline ends. The CDR3 length is 15 residues. Looked up from germline, CDR1 is PRHDT and CDR2 is FYEKMQ (reference sequence). The DNA of the CDR3 is TGTGCCAGCAAACCCCGGGACGGGGGGCAAGATACGCAGTATTTT. Translation: CASKPRDGGQDTQYF.

The chain is built from TRBV20-1 and TRBJ2-5, with 8 bases aligning to TRBD2. Germline-derived CDR1 and CDR2 are DFQATT and SNEGSKA (reference sequence). V lost 4 bases, J lost 5 bases, and 9 bases stayed unmatched. The CDR3 runs to 14 residues. CDR3 in amino acids: CSAILRGGFETQYF. In nucleotides, the CDR3 is TGCAGTGCTATTCTACGGGGGGGCTTTGAGACCCAGTACTTC.

The rearrangement links TRBV3-1 to TRBJ2-6; no reliable D call. CDR1 is LGHDT, CDR2 YNNKEL, per germline (reference sequence). This CDR3 has 15 amino acids. V dropped 0 bases and J dropped 0 bases, with 3 bases sitting between them. The CDR3 region is CASSQDASGANVLTF. DNA of the CDR3: TGTGCCAGCAGCCAAGACGCCTCTGGGGCCAACGTCCTGACTTTC.

The genes are TRBV5-6 and TRBJ2-4; 7 bases align to TRBD1. The end of the DNA is better explained by TRBJ2-7, so the J call may be wrong. Germline assignment: CDR1 SGHDT and CDR2 YYEEEE. This CDR3 spans 15 amino acids. CDR3 in DNA: TGTGCCAGCAGCTTGGGGGGACAGACGGCCTACGAGCAGTACTTC. It yields the protein CASSLGGQTAYEQYF.

The genes are TRBV6-5 and TRBJ2-7; D ambiguous. V was shortened by 0 bases and J by 2 bases, with 8 bases between the two germline ends. CDR1 is MNHEY, CDR2 SVGAGI, per germline. CDR3 size: 14 residues. This CDR3 is CASSYSYRTYEQYF. CDR3 coding DNA: TGTGCCAGCAGTTACTCGTACAGAACCTACGAGCAGTACTTC.

This sequence joins TRBV10-3 and TRBJ2-7; TRBD2 matches at 10 bases. J lost 5 bases, V lost 2 bases, and 3 bases had no gene match. The CDR3 consists of 14 residues. CDR1 and CDR2 (germline): ENHRY, SYGVKD. The CDR3 protein is CAISEGLAAHEQYF. CDR3 coding DNA: TGTGCCATCAGTGAGGGACTAGCGGCCCACGAGCAGTACTTC.

CDR3: CSAIRGSGGETQYF. The DNA for the CDR3 is TGCAGTGCTATCCGGGGGAGCGGGGGAGAGACCCAGTACTTC. This chain connects TRBV20-1 to TRBJ2-5; 8 bases are shared with TRBD2. V gave up 4 bases and J gave up 4 bases; unmatched junction bases: 8. Germline CDR1 reads DFQATT; CDR2 reads SNEGSKA (reference sequence). This CDR3 region has 14 residues.

This clonotype was picked up a small number of times. The genes are TRBV7-2 and TRBJ2-6; 7 bases match TRBD2. The CDR3 spans 17 residues. In germline, CDR1 is SGHTA, CDR2 FQGNSA. V shed 5 bases and J 0 bases; nucleotides not matched to a gene: 7. CDR3 sequence: CASSPAGTTSGANVLTF. CDR3 coding DNA: TGTGCCAGCAGCCCAGCCGGGACTACCTCTGGGGCCAACGTCCTGACTTTC. Complete variable domain (other parts from reference TRBV7-2 and TRBJ2-6): GAGVSQSPSNKVTEKGKDVELRCDPISGHTALYWYRQSLGQGLEFLIYFQGNSAPDKSGLPSDRFSAERTGGSVSTLTIQRTQQEDSAVYLCASSPAGTTSGANVLTFGAGSRLTVL.